This T cell receptor beta chain was sequenced for a study of CXCR3-negative and CXCR3-positive naive CD8 T cells (dated by TCRdb to about 2019). Some background on the complete study: In total, around 150 million TRB reads were obtained, or roughly 1.5 +/- 0.3 million reads per library. Diversity and physicochemical repertoire analyses covered approximately 10 donors pooled from two independent experiments. TRBV-TRBJ cluster analysis included naive subsets from 5 donors and memory cells from 3 donors.

The germline V gene encodes CDR1 LGHDT and CDR2 YNNKEL (reference sequence). The CDR3 covers 16 residues, taking in both the cysteine and the phenylalanine. The DNA is unrecorded. Each CD8+ T cell subset was flow-sorted in triplicate, and some 310,000 cells per subset were placed directly into RLT lysis buffer. To exclude memory contaminants, naive CD8+ T cells were stringently defined as CD45RO-CCR7+CD27+CD95-. Standard density gradient centrifugation was used to isolate peripheral blood mononuclear cells from buffy coats. A FACSAria III was used to flow-sort naive CD8+ T cells into CXCR3-negative and CXCR3-positive populations. Total RNA was extracted from sorted cells using an RNeasy Mini Kit. About this clonotype itself: What antigen it recognizes has not been identified.

What the research found in general, with its limitations: Compared with CXCR3-negative naive cells, CXCR3-positive naive cells had TRB CDR3s with higher hydrophobicity (lower Kidera factor 4), lower energy, and higher strength and volume indices. Because surface CD5, which is linked to self-reactivity in mice, was comparable between the naive subsets, TCR interaction strength was also inferred from TRB CDR3 physicochemical properties. CXCR3 expression partially decreased after cryopreservation, so most assays used freshly isolated PBMCs. Within the same donor, TRBV-TRBJ usage looked similar between naive CXCR3-negative and CXCR3-positive cells, but memory cells had distinct patterns. Both naive subsets had comparably high repertoire diversity, while memory CD8+ T cells had much lower repertoire diversity.

These reads were obtained on a NextSeq 550. The Human TCR Profiling Kit (MiLaboratory) was used to prepare UMI-labeled 5' RACE TRB cDNA libraries. cDNA synthesis used the entire amount of extracted RNA, and PCR amplification then used the entire amount of cDNA produced. Libraries were prepared in parallel with an identical number of PCR cycles. As for how the authors treated the data: With a minimum of two reads required per UMI, MIGEC and MiXCR pulled out about 52,000 +/- 9,100 unique UMI-labeled TRB cDNA molecules from each library. Each library averaged about 37,000 +/- 9,700 functional in-frame TRB CDR3 nucleotide clonotypes without stop codons. After downsampling to 5000 UMI-labeled TRB molecules per sample, diversity metrics, including normalized Shannon-Wiener and Chao1, were computed in VDJtools. VDJtools was used to calculate clonotype-size-weighted physicochemical properties of the central five CDR3 residues, namely interaction energy, strength, volume and Kidera factor 4. TCRdb reanalyzed the reads, keeping one entry per CDR3 protein sequence and omitting DNA. The V and J calls reflect TCRdb's pipeline rather than the authors' work. This sample's table has entries for 100,000 or so distinct CDR3 sequences. The ten largest account for about 0.34% of the sample.

The sequenced material came from naive CXCR3+ CD8+ T cells from blood. The cell subset or site label here, explained by the study, means: CD45RO-CCR7+CD27+CD95- naive CD8+ T cells expressing CXCR3 (TNR3+). This TCR derives from a human donor in good health. Some clones in this sample may be carry-over from other donors' samples. The rearrangement joined TRBV3-1 to TRBJ2-1; lacking DNA, the TRBD1 call made by TCRdb goes unchecked. CDR3 loop: CASSQGGQGLYNEQFF.